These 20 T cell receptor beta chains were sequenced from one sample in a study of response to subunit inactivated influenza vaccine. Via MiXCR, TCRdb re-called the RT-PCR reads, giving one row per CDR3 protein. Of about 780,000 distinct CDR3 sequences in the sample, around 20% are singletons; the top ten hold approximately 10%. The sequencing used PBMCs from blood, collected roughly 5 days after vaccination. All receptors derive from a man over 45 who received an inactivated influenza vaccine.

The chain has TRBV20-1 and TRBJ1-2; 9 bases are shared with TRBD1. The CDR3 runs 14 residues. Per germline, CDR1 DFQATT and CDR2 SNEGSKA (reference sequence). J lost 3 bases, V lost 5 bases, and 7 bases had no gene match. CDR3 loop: CSAYRGRPDYGYTF. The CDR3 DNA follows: TGCAGTGCTTACAGGGGGCGCCCGGACTATGGCTACACCTTC.

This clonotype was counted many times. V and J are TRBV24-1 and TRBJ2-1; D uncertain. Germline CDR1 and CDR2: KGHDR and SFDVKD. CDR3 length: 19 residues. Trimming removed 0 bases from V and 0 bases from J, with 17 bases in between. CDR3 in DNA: TGTGCCACCAGTGATTTGCCACGTGGACGGGCTAGCTCCTACAATGAGCAGTTCTTC. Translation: CATSDLPRGRASSYNEQFF.

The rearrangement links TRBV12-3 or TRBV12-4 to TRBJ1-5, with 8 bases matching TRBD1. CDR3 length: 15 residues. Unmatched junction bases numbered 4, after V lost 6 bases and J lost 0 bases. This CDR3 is CASRSDRGSNQPQHF. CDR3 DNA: TGTGCCAGCAGATCCGACAGGGGTAGCAATCAGCCCCAGCATTTT.

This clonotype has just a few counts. This chain's CDR3 is CSARDRFSPTGYTF. DNA for the CDR3: TGCAGTGCTAGAGACAGATTTAGCCCCACTGGCTACACCTTC. The chain links TRBV20-1 to TRBJ1-2; D ambiguous. CDR3 length: 14 residues. The germline V gene encodes CDR1 DFQATT and CDR2 SNEGSKA (reference sequence). V was clipped by 0 bases and J by 7 bases, with 15 bases between them.

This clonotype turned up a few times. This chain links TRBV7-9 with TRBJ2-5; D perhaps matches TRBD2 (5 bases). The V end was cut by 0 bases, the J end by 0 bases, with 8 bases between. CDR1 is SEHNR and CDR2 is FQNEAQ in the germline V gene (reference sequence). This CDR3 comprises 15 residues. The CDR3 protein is CASSLARADQETQYF. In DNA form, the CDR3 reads TGTGCCAGCAGCTTAGCGCGGGCGGACCAAGAGACCCAGTACTTC.

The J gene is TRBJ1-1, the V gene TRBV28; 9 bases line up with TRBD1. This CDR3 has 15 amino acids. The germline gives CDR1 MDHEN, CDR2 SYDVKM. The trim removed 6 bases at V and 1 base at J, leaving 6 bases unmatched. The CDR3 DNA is TGTGCCAGCAGGCCCATGGGACAGGGGAACACTGAAGCTTTCTTT. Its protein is CASRPMGQGNTEAFF.

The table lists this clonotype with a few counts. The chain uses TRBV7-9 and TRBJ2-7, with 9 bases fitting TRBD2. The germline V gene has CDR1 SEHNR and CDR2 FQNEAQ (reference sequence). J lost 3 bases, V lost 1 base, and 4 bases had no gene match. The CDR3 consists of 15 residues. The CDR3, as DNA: TGTGCCAGCAGCTTAGTAGTAGCGGGAGTCTACGAGCAGTACTTC. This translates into CASSLVVAGVYEQYF.

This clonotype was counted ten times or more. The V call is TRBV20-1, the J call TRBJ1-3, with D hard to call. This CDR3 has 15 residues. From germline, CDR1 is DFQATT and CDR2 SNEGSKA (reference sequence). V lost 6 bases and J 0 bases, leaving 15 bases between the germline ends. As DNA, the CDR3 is TGCAGTGCGCCCTTGGGAAGCGCCTCTGGAAACACCATATATTTT. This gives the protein CSAPLGSASGNTIYF.

The CDR3, as DNA: TGCAGTGCTTTAAACGGGGGAGGCAATCAGCCCCAGCATTTT. It specifies CSALNGGGNQPQHF. This rearrangement joins TRBV20-1 to TRBJ1-5; weak D call: TRBD1 (5 bases). The germline V gene has CDR1 DFQATT and CDR2 SNEGSKA (reference sequence). Trimming removed 5 bases from V and 2 bases from J, with 13 bases in between. The CDR3 spans 14 residues.

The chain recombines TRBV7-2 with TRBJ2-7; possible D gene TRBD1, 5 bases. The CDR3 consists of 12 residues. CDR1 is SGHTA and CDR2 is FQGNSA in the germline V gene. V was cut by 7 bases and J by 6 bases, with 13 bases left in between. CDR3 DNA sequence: TGTGCCAGCACTATGGGGCGCCTCGAGCAGTACTTC. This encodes CASTMGRLEQYF.

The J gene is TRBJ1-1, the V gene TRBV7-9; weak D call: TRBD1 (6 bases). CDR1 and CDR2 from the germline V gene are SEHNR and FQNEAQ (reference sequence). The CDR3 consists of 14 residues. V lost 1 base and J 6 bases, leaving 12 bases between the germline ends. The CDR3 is CASSLGAGASEAFF. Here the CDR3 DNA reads TGTGCCAGCAGCTTAGGGGCAGGGGCGTCTGAAGCTTTCTTT.

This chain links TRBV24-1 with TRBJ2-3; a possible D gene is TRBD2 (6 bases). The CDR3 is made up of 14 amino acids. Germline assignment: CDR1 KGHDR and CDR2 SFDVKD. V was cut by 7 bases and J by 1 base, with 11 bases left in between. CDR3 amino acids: CATSGTFGTDTQYF. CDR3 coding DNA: TGTGCCACCAGCGGGACTTTTGGCACAGATACGCAGTATTTT.

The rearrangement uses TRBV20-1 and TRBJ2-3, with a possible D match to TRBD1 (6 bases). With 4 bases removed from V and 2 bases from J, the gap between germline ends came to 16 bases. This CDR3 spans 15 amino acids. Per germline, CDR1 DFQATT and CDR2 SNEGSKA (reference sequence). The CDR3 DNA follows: TGCAGTGCTAAGGACAGTAGGGCACACACAGATACGCAGTATTTT. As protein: CSAKDSRAHTDTQYF.

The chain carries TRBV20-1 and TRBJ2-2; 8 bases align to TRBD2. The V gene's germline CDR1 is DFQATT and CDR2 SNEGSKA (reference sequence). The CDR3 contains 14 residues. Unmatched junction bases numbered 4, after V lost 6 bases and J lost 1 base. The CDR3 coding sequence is TGCAGTGCAACGAGCGGGGGGAACACCGGGGAGCTGTTTTTT. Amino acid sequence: CSATSGGNTGELFF.

CDR3 sequence: CASSPSRGRETQYF. As DNA, the CDR3 is TGTGCCAGCAGCCCAAGCCGCGGGCGAGAGACCCAGTACTTC. V and J are TRBV11-2 and TRBJ2-5; a possible D gene is TRBD2 (5 bases). The length of the CDR3 is 14 residues. The germline V gene has CDR1 SGHAT and CDR2 FQNNGV. Trimming removed 5 bases at V and 4 bases at J, with 14 bases between.

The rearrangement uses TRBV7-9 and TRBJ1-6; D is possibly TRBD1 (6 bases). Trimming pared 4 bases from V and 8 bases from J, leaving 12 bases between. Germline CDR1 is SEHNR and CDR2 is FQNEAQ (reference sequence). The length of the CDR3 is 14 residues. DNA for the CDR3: TGTGCCAGCAGCTCGGGGGCAGGGCATTCACCCCTCCACTTT. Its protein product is CASSSGAGHSPLHF.

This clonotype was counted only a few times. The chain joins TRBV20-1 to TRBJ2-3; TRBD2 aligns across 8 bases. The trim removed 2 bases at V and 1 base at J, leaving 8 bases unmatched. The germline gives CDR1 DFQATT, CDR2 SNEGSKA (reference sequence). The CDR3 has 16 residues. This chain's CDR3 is CSARSSTSGRTDTQYF. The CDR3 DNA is TGCAGTGCTAGAAGCTCCACTAGCGGCCGCACAGATACGCAGTATTTT.

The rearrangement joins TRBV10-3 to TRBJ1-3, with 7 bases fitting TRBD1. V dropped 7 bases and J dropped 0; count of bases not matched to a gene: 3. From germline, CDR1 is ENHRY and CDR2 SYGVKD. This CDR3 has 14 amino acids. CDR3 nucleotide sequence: TGTGCCATCACACAGGGGAACTCTGGAAACACCATATATTTT. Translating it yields CAITQGNSGNTIYF.

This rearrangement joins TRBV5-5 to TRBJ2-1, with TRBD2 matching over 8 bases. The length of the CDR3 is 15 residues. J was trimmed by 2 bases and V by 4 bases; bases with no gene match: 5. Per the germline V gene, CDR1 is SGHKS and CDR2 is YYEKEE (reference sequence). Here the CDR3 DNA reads TGTGCCAGCAGCCGCGGGGGGAACCCCTACAATGAGCAGTTCTTC. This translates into CASSRGGNPYNEQFF.

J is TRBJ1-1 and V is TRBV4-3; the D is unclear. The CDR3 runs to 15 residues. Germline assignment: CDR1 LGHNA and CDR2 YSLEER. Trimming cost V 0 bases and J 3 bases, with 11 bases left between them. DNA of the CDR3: TGCGCCAGCAGCCAAGATCGGGGAGAGGACACTGAAGCTTTCTTT. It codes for CASSQDRGEDTEAFF.